This is a list of T cell receptor beta chains from one sample in a study of CD4 T cells in relation to SARS-CoV-2 and coronaviruses. Profiling relied on immunoSEQ multiplex PCR, and the TCRdb table lists in-frame clones only, not all of them. This table has about 56,000 clones, around 92% appearing once. The sample taken for sequencing was naive CD4+ T cells from PBMCs. The receptors shown here come from an adult with COVID-19. The CDR3 runs from the conserved cysteine through the conserved F or W. D genes are given only for firm matches. Part of the rows lack a size; the others show once, few, many or a class for expanded clones.

j_call | d_call | v_call | clone_size | cdr3_nt | cdr3_aa
TRBJ2-2 | TRBD2 | TRBV15 | once | TGTGCCACCAGCTTACTTAGCGGGAGAGACACCGGGGAGCTGTTTTTT | CATSLLSGRDTGELFF
TRBJ2-5 | . | TRBV20-1 | . | TGCAGTGCTAGTAACTGGGGGCCGTACCAAGAGACCCAGTACTTC | CSASNWGPYQETQYF
TRBJ2-1 | . | TRBV2 | . | TGTGCCAGCAGGGTTAACGTGGGGCAGAATGAGCAGTTCTTC | CASRVNVGQNEQFF
TRBJ2-3 | TRBD2 | TRBV7-8 | . | TGTGCCAGCAGCTTAGGTGGGAGGGCAACAGATACGCAGTATTTT | CASSLGGRATDTQYF
TRBJ1-6 | TRBD1 | TRBV5-1 | . | TGCGCCAGCAGCAGGGGGACAGGCCGCTCCTATAATTCACCCCTCCACTTT | CASSRGTGRSYNSPLHF
TRBJ2-1 | TRBD2 | TRBV25-1 | . | TGTGCCAGCAGTGTACCGGGACTAGTTGGCAATGAGCAGTTCTTC | CASSVPGLVGNEQFF
TRBJ2-7 | TRBD2 | TRBV7-3 | once | TGTGCCAGCAGCTCACAGGGTTCCCGACTAGCGGGAGGGCTAGGGGCCACCTACGAGCAGTACTTC | CASSSQGSRLAGGLGATYEQYF
TRBJ2-1 | . | TRBV4-2 | . | TGTGCCAGCAGCCAAGTGGGACCGGGACCACACAATGAGCAGTTCTTC | CASSQVGPGPHNEQFF
TRBJ2-7 | TRBD2 | TRBV4-1 | . | TGCGCCAGCAGAGGACTAGCCACAAAAGAGCAGTACTTC | CASRGLATKEQYF
TRBJ2-7 | . | TRBV7-2 | . | TGTGCCAGCAGCTTAGGTACAGGCCTCTACTACGAGCAGTACTTC | CASSLGTGLYYEQYF
TRBJ2-2 | . | TRBV12-3/TRBV12-4 | . | TGTGCCAGCAGTTTAATGGCTGCCGGGGAGCTGTTTTTT | CASSLMAAGELFF
TRBJ2-7 | . | TRBV7-8 | . | TGTGCCAGCAGCTTAGCGCTAATGGGTGGGGTGGCATCATTC | CASSLALMGGVASF
TRBJ1-5 | TRBD1 | TRBV7-8 | . | TGTGCCAGCAGCCCGGTGGGACAGGGCAATCAGCCCCAGCATTTT | CASSPVGQGNQPQHF
TRBJ1-2 | . | TRBV6-4 | . | TGTGCCAGCCTTCCCCCCCCAAATGTGATTCGCTACACCTTC | CASLPPPNVIRYTF
TRBJ2-5 | . | TRBV2 | . | TGTGCCAGCGGGGGGACCCAAGAGACCCAGTACTTC | CASGGTQETQYF
TRBJ2-6 | . | TRBV19 | . | TGTGCCAGTACCGGGAGCTCTGGGGCCAACGTCCTGACTTTC | CASTGSSGANVLTF
TRBJ2-7 | . | TRBV5-1 | . | TGCGCCAGCAGCTTAAGCTGGGGGGCGCAATACGAGCAGTACTTC | CASSLSWGAQYEQYF
TRBJ2-7 | TRBD2 | TRBV7-9 | few | TGTGCCATCGACCCTCTAGTAGCGGGATCCTCCTTC | CAIDPLVAGSSF
TRBJ2-5 | . | TRBV20-1 | . | TGCAGTGCTAGTCGCCCAGGGGGAGGAGCAGAGGCCCAGTACTTC | CSASRPGGGAEAQYF
TRBJ2-7 | . | TRBV6-5 | once | TGTGCCAGCAGTTACTTGGGGGGGCCCTACGAGCAGTACTTC | CASSYLGGPYEQYF
TRBJ2-1 | TRBD1 | TRBV28 | . | TGTGCCAGCAGGCCAGGGGGCTCCTACAATGAGCAGTTCTTC | CASRPGGSYNEQFF
TRBJ2-5 | TRBD2 | TRBV2 | . | TGTGCCAGCCTCGGGAGGGGAGAGGAGACCCAGTACTTC | CASLGRGEETQYF
TRBJ2-1 | TRBD1 | TRBV19 | . | TGTGCCAGTAGTATAGGACCGGGACAGGGATATGACAATGAGCAGTTCTTC | CASSIGPGQGYDNEQFF
TRBJ2-3 | TRBD1 | TRBV4-1 | . | TGCGCCAGCAGCCAAGAAGACAGGGGGACTGCGACAGATACGCAGTATTTT | CASSQEDRGTATDTQYF
TRBJ2-4 | . | TRBV7-2 | . | TGTGCCAGCAGCCCCGGACCCAGGTGGGGCAAAAACATTCAGTACTTC | CASSPGPRWGKNIQYF
TRBJ2-5 | . | TRBV3-1/TRBV3-2 | . | TGTGCCAGCAGCGACGATATAAAGACCCAGTACTTC | CASSDDIKTQYF
TRBJ2-3 | . | TRBV5-4 | . | TGTGCCAGCAGCTCGGACTCCGCAGATACGCAGTATTTT | CASSSDSADTQYF
TRBJ1-2 | . | TRBV11-2 | . | TGTGCCAGCAGCAACGGACCCAACTATGGCTACACCTTC | CASSNGPNYGYTF
TRBJ2-7 | . | TRBV7-2 | . | TGTGCCAGCAGCTTACTCGGACAGTCCTACGAGCAGTACTTC | CASSLLGQSYEQYF
TRBJ2-1 | . | TRBV7-9 | . | TGTGCCAGCAGCTTACGCGGAGTCTCCTACAATGAGCAGTTCTTC | CASSLRGVSYNEQFF
TRBJ2-7 | TRBD1 | TRBV3-1/TRBV3-2 | . | TGTGCCAGCAGCCAATCTGGGACAGGGCGAGGCGAGCAGTACTTC | CASSQSGTGRGEQYF
TRBJ2-3 | . | TRBV5-1 | . | TGCGCCAGCAGCAAGCGGAAGACTAGGCTAAACACAGATACGCAGTATTTT | CASSKRKTRLNTDTQYF
TRBJ2-5 | TRBD2 | TRBV5-1 | . | TGCGCCAGCAGCTTGGCCACGACTAGCGGGAGGTACCAAGAGACCCAGTACTTC | CASSLATTSGRYQETQYF
TRBJ2-1 | TRBD2 | TRBV28 | . | TGTGCCAGCAGAGGAAGTAGCGGGACGGGGAATGAGCAGTTCTTC | CASRGSSGTGNEQFF
TRBJ2-1 | TRBD2 | TRBV9 | . | TGTGCCAGCAGCCCCCGGGACTACTACTACAATGAGCAGTTCTTC | CASSPRDYYYNEQFF
TRBJ2-1 | . | TRBV11-2 | . | TGTGCCAGCAGCTTAGATCTGATTTATGAGCAGTTCTTC | CASSLDLIYEQFF
TRBJ2-3 | . | TRBV4-1 | . | TGCGCCAGCAGCCGACAAATGCACGCTGCGGGGTATAGCACAGATACGCAGTATTTT | CASSRQMHAAGYSTDTQYF
TRBJ2-1 | TRBD2 | TRBV7-7 | . | TGTGCCAGCAGCGCCCGGACTAGCGGGAGACACAATGAGCAGTTCTTC | CASSARTSGRHNEQFF
TRBJ1-6 | TRBD1 | TRBV10-3 | . | TGTGCCATTACCGGGACAGGAAATTCACCCCTCCACTTT | CAITGTGNSPLHF
TRBJ2-3 | . | TRBV9 | . | TGTGCCAGCAGCGCCGATACTAGCACAGATACGCAGTATTTT | CASSADTSTDTQYF
TRBJ1-4 | TRBD1 | TRBV28 | . | TGTGCCAGCACCTTCGACAGGGTTAATGAAAAACTGTTTTTT | CASTFDRVNEKLFF
TRBJ1-5 | . | TRBV28 | . | TGTGCCAGCAGTTTGCGGCTTTATAGCAATCAGCCCCAGCATTTT | CASSLRLYSNQPQHF
TRBJ2-3 | . | TRBV7-2 | . | TGTGCCAGCAGCTTTGATAGGATCACAGATACGCAGTATTTT | CASSFDRITDTQYF
TRBJ2-2 | TRBD1 | TRBV5-4 | . | TGTGCCAGCAGCTGGGACAGGGGCTCCGGGGAGCTGTTTTTT | CASSWDRGSGELFF
TRBJ1-3 | . | TRBV6-5 | . | TGTGCCAGCAATCGGGCAGGTTCTGGAAACACCATATATTTT | CASNRAGSGNTIYF
TRBJ2-1 | . | TRBV7-9 | . | TGTGCCAGCAGCTTATTGGGAACCGATGAGCAGTTCTTC | CASSLLGTDEQFF
TRBJ2-1 | TRBD2 | TRBV5-4 | . | TGTGCCAGCAGCCCGGGAGGGACTAGCGGGATTGGTGAGCAGTTCTTC | CASSPGGTSGIGEQFF
TRBJ1-5 | . | TRBV19 | . | TGTGCCAGTAGCCTTCTGGGCAGGGGTTATAGCAATCAGCCCCAGCATTTT | CASSLLGRGYSNQPQHF
TRBJ1-4 | . | TRBV27 | . | TGTGCCAGCAGCAAGATCGACAGGTTAAATGAAAAACTGTTTTTT | CASSKIDRLNEKLFF
TRBJ1-2 | . | TRBV30 | few | TGTGCCTGGAGGTCCCCGGGCTATGGCTACACCTTC | CAWRSPGYGYTF
TRBJ2-7 | TRBD2 | TRBV4-1 | . | TGCGCCAGCAGCCAAGAACCTGCGACTAGCGTCTACGAGCAGTACTTC | CASSQEPATSVYEQYF
TRBJ2-3 | . | TRBV18 | . | TGTGCCAGCTCACCCGGGGACCAGTCGACGCAGTATTTT | CASSPGDQSTQYF
TRBJ2-3 | . | TRBV15 | . | TGTGCCACCAGCAGATCCAACGGGGCAGATACGCAGTATTTT | CATSRSNGADTQYF
TRBJ1-4 | . | TRBV30 | . | TGTGCCTGGAGCGCCCAAGACACAACTAATGAAAAACTGTTTTTT | CAWSAQDTTNEKLFF
TRBJ2-7 | . | TRBV3-1/TRBV3-2 | . | TGTGCCAGCAGCCAAGATGCTGGGGGGGCGGGGCGAAGCTCCTACGAGCAGTACTTC | CASSQDAGGAGRSSYEQYF
TRBJ2-7 | TRBD2 | TRBV15 | . | TGTGCCACCAGCAGAGATGGGGCTAGCGGGAGGTACGAGCAGTACTTC | CATSRDGASGRYEQYF
TRBJ1-5 | TRBD1 | TRBV28 | . | TGTGCCAGCAGTTTCCCGGGACAGTTACAGCCCCAGCATTTT | CASSFPGQLQPQHF
TRBJ2-7 | TRBD2 | TRBV4-1 | once | TGCGCCAGCAGCCGAAAGTCGGGGGGGGCGGGCTCCTACGAGCAGTACTTC | CASSRKSGGAGSYEQYF
TRBJ1-1 | . | TRBV18 | . | TGTGCCAGCTCACCAGTGACGAATACTGAAGCTTTCTTT | CASSPVTNTEAFF